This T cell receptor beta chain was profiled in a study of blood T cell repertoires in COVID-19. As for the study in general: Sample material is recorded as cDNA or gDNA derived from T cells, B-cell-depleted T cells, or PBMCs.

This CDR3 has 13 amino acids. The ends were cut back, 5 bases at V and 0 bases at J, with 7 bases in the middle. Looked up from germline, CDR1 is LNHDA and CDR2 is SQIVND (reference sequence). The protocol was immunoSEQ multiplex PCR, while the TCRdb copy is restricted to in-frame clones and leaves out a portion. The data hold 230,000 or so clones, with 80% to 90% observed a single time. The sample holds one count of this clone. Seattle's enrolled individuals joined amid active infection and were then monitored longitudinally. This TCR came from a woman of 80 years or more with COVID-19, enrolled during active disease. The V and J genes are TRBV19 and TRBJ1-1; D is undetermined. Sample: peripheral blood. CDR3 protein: CASSAGMNTEAFF. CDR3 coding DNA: TGTGCCAGTAGTGCCGGGATGAACACTGAAGCTTTCTTT.